This T cell receptor beta chain came from a study of blood T cell repertoires in COVID-19. Libraries were prepared by immunoSEQ multiplex PCR; TCRdb keeps only in-frame clonotypes and omits some of them. The sample shows around 250,000 clones, around nine tenths of them seen only once. The CDR3 sequence is 16 residues long. V shed 1 base and J 2 bases; nucleotides not matched to a gene: 7. Germline CDR1 SGHVS, CDR2 FQNEAQ. The chain recombines TRBV7-8 with TRBJ2-5, with 7 positions matching TRBD1. The TCR was taken from a woman aged 45 to 65 who had recovered from COVID-19. Sequenced input: PBMCs or T cells enriched from blood (not recorded which). CDR3 amino acids: CASSLGTGTAQETQYF. CDR3 in DNA: TGTGCCAGCAGCTTAGGGACCGGGACAGCACAAGAGACCCAGTACTTC.